This T cell receptor (beta chain) was identified during a study of blood T cell repertoires in COVID-19. Study details: Italy, Spain and the United States were the sources of the convalescent and acute COVID-19 samples.

Cohort 3 recovery required two negative PCRs, clearance, or symptom resolution. Using immunoSEQ multiplex PCR, the repertoire was profiled, and TCRdb retains in-frame clones only, with some absent. The repertoire holds about 250,000 clones, with about 80% as singletons. The sequence came from a man aged 50-60 years who had recovered from COVID-19. The material sequenced was PBMCs or T cells enriched from blood (not recorded which).

In DNA form, the CDR3 reads TGCAGTGCTACATACAATGAGCAGTTCTTC. It encodes CSATYNEQFF. V and J are TRBV20-1 and TRBJ2-1; D call uncertain. Germline V gene sequence: CDR1 DFQATT, CDR2 SNEGSKA (reference sequence). The CDR3 contains 10 residues. Trimming cost V 4 bases and J 4 bases, with 2 bases left between them.